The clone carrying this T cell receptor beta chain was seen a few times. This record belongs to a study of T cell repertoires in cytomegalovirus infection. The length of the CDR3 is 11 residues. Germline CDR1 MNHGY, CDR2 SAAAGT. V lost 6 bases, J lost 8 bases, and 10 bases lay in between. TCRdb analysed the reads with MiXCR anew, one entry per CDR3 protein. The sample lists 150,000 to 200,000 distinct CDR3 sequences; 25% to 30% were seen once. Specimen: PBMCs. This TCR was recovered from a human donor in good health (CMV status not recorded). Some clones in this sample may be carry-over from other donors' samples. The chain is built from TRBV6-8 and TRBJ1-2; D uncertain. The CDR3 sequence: CASSRMGGYTF. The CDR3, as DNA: TGTGCCAGCAGCAGGATGGGCGGCTACACCTTC.